These T cell receptor beta chains were read from a single sample in a study of shared clonotypes between healthy human individuals. Repertoires were generated with immunoSEQ multiplex PCR, while TCRdb's copy carries only in-frame clones and drops some. The data show hundreds of thousands of clones, 95% seen once. The sample was naive CD8+ T cells sorted from blood. Receptors were obtained from a woman younger than 45 in good health. Both conserved end residues are part of each CDR3. The D gene is left open where the match is weak.

- TRBJ2-5 TRBV13 CASSLGLAPETQYF TGTGCCAGCAGCTTGGGGTTAGCCCCAGAGACCCAGTACTTC
- TRBJ1-4 TRBV21-1 CASSPPGQGAWEKLFF TGTGCCAGCAGCCCGCCTGGGCAGGGGGCTTGGGAAAAACTGTTTTTT
TRBD2 TRBJ2-1 TRBV7-3 CASSPLAGGPEEQFF TGTGCCAGCAGCCCTCTAGCGGGAGGGCCTGAAGAGCAGTTCTTC
- TRBJ2-1 TRBV5-5 CASSLEGRTKWDEQFF TGTGCCAGCAGCTTGGAAGGGCGGACCAAGTGGGATGAGCAGTTCTTC
- TRBJ1-5 TRBV7-2 CASSLIGWGQPQHF TGTGCCAGCAGCTTGATAGGTTGGGGTCAGCCCCAGCATTTT
- TRBJ2-7 TRBV9 CASSVNHHSRSYEQYF TGTGCCAGCAGCGTAAACCACCACAGCCGCTCCTACGAGCAGTACTTC
TRBD2 TRBJ2-1 TRBV27 CASSLAGANEQFF TGTGCCAGCAGCCTAGCGGGAGCTAATGAGCAGTTCTTC
TRBD2 TRBJ2-2 TRBV28 CASSTKLRTSGHTGELFF TGTGCCAGCAGCACGAAATTAAGGACTAGCGGCCACACCGGGGAGCTGTTTTTT
- TRBJ2-7 TRBV7-8 CASSDGGQEQYF TGTGCCAGCAGTGATGGGGGGCAAGAGCAGTACTTC
TRBD2 TRBJ2-1 TRBV4-1 CASRGISGRVNEQFF TGCGCCAGCAGGGGCATTAGCGGGAGGGTCAATGAGCAGTTCTTC
- TRBJ2-3 TRBV29-1 CSVAGDPKSTDTQYF TGCAGCGTTGCCGGGGACCCCAAAAGCACAGATACGCAGTATTTT
- TRBJ2-6 TRBV28 CASSLGGANVLTF TGTGCCAGCAGTTTAGGGGGGGCCAACGTCCTGACTTTC
- TRBJ2-7 TRBV19 CASSFGGYSYEQYF TGTGCCAGTAGTTTTGGAGGATACTCCTACGAGCAGTACTTC
- TRBJ1-2 TRBV5-4 CASSLGLTPSYGYTF TGTGCCAGCAGCTTAGGGCTTACCCCCTCCTATGGCTACACCTTC
TRBD2 TRBJ2-7 TRBV30 CAWRTSGRHEQYF TGTGCCTGGAGGACTAGCGGGAGACACGAGCAGTACTTC
TRBD1 TRBJ1-2 TRBV5-4 CASSPEQGDYGYTF TGTGCCAGCAGCCCGGAACAGGGGGACTATGGCTACACCTTC
- TRBJ2-5 TRBV10-2 CASSESRGGETQYF TGCGCCAGCAGTGAGTCCCGGGGCGGGGAGACCCAGTACTTC